The rows below give T cell receptor beta chains drawn from one sample of a study of cytomegalovirus exposure and HLA in healthy donors. The repertoire was sequenced with immunoSEQ multiplex PCR; TCRdb's copy has only in-frame clones and lacks some. The sample carries around 120,000 clones, about 83% recorded once. Sequences were obtained from PBMCs. These receptors were obtained from a woman in her thirties or forties in good health and CMV-seropositive. Both conserved end residues are part of each CDR3. The D gene is left open where the match is weak. Expanded clones are given a class, and other clones once, few, many or no size at all.

d_gene	v_gene	j_gene	abundance	CDR3nt	CDR3aa
.	TRBV7-2	TRBJ2-7	.	TGTGCCAGCAGGGACACCCCTCTTACCTACGAGCAGTACTTC	CASRDTPLTYEQYF
TRBD1	TRBV5-8	TRBJ1-2	.	TGTGCCAGCAGCTTGTTCGGCAGGGGGCGGGATGGCTACACCTTC	CASSLFGRGRDGYTF
.	TRBV7-2	TRBJ1-4	.	TGTGCCAGCAGCTTTACAGCAGCAACTAATGAAAAACTGTTTTTT	CASSFTAATNEKLFF
TRBD1	TRBV19	TRBJ1-5	few	TGTGCCAGTATGGACAGGGCGAGCAATCAGCCCCAGCATTTT	CASMDRASNQPQHF
TRBD2	TRBV9	TRBJ2-7	.	TGTGCCAGCAGCGTAGCCGGGAGGGAGGGGGAGCAGTACTTC	CASSVAGREGEQYF
TRBD2	TRBV7-3	TRBJ2-2	once	TGTGCCAGCAGCTTTAGCGGGGGCGACACCGGGGAGCTGTTTTTT	CASSFSGGDTGELFF
.	TRBV19	TRBJ2-5	.	TGTGCCAGTAGTATACAGGGTCCAGAGACCCAGTACTTC	CASSIQGPETQYF
.	TRBV7-9	TRBJ2-2	.	TGTGCCAGCACCCCGAGTTTGGGCAACACCGGGGAGCTGTTTTTT	CASTPSLGNTGELFF
.	TRBV2	TRBJ1-3	few	TGTGCCAGCAGTGAAAACAGGGCTGGAAACACCATATATTTT	CASSENRAGNTIYF
.	TRBV6-5	TRBJ2-3	once	TGTGCCAGCAGTTACGGAGGCTTAAAAGATACGCAGTATTTT	CASSYGGLKDTQYF
TRBD1	TRBV5-1	TRBJ2-7	.	TGCGCCAGCTCCCAGGACAGGGGGAGGAACGAGCAGTACTTC	CASSQDRGRNEQYF
.	TRBV2	TRBJ2-1	few	TGTGCCAGCAAGGAGGGAGTCAATGAGCAGTTCTTC	CASKEGVNEQFF
TRBD1	TRBV7-8	TRBJ1-6	.	TGTGCCAGCAGCCCGCGGACAGGGAAATATTCACCCCTCCACTTT	CASSPRTGKYSPLHF
.	TRBV6-1	TRBJ1-1	.	TGTGCCAGCAGTGCGGCAGGCTGGAACACTGAAGCTTTCTTT	CASSAAGWNTEAFF
TRBD1	TRBV5-1	TRBJ2-5	few	TGCGCCAGCAGCTATGGACAGGGTTTGGAGACCCAGTACTTC	CASSYGQGLETQYF
.	TRBV18	TRBJ1-5	.	TGTGCCAGCTCACCGTCTCCGGGACACACTCAGCCCCAGCATTTT	CASSPSPGHTQPQHF
TRBD2	TRBV19	TRBJ2-7	.	TGTGCCAGTAGTATATTAGCGGGGGACTCCTACGAGCAGTACTTC	CASSILAGDSYEQYF
.	TRBV6-5	TRBJ2-2	.	TGTGCCAGCAGTTATAGAGGAGGGAACACCGGGGAGCTGTTTTTT	CASSYRGGNTGELFF
TRBD2	TRBV30	TRBJ2-5	.	TGTGCCTGGAGTGTACTGGGACTAGCCGGTACCCAGTACTTC	CAWSVLGLAGTQYF
TRBD1	TRBV7-7	TRBJ1-1	.	TGTGCTAGCAGCCCAATACAGGGGGCCAACACTGAAGCTTTCTTT	CASSPIQGANTEAFF
TRBD1	TRBV16	TRBJ1-2	.	TGTGCCAGCAGCGATACAGGGGCTCGGGGCTACACCTTC	CASSDTGARGYTF
TRBD1	TRBV4-1	TRBJ1-4	few	TGCGCCAGCAGCCCCCTGGGACAGGGGAATGAAAAACTGTTTTTT	CASSPLGQGNEKLFF
TRBD2	TRBV7-6	TRBJ2-7	.	TGTGCCAGCAGCGCCGCCGGGACTAGCGTCTACGAGCAGTACTTC	CASSAAGTSVYEQYF
TRBD1	TRBV5-4	TRBJ1-4	.	TGTGCCAGCAGCTTGGGAGGAGGGGGCAGAAATAATGAAAAACTGTTTTTT	CASSLGGGGRNNEKLFF
.	TRBV18	TRBJ1-5	.	TGTGCCAGCTCACCGTTGTCCCAACAGGGAAGCAATCAGCCCCAGCATTTT	CASSPLSQQGSNQPQHF
.	TRBV30	TRBJ1-1	few	TGTGCCTGGAGTGTGTCGCGAACTGAAGCTTTCTTT	CAWSVSRTEAFF
TRBD1	TRBV15	TRBJ2-4	.	TGTGCCACCAGCAAGGAACGACAGGGGAACAAAAACATTCAGTACTTC	CATSKERQGNKNIQYF
TRBD1	TRBV7-9	TRBJ2-2	.	TGTGCCAGCACTAGACAGGGTAGCGGGGAGCTGTTTTTT	CASTRQGSGELFF
.	TRBV30	TRBJ1-4	.	TGTGCCTGGACCATGGGAGGAAGTGAAAAACTGTTTTTT	CAWTMGGSEKLFF
TRBD1	TRBV9	TRBJ2-7	.	TGTGCCAGCAGCCCCTACAGGGGACCGTCGTCGGAGGAGCAGTACTTC	CASSPYRGPSSEEQYF
.	TRBV19	TRBJ2-4	once	TGTGCCAGTAAGCCGGTTTCTACCGCCAAAAACATTCAGTACTTC	CASKPVSTAKNIQYF
.	TRBV7-2	TRBJ2-7	.	TGTGCCAGCAGCTTGGAGAGATCCTACGAGCAGTACTTC	CASSLERSYEQYF
.	TRBV18	TRBJ1-3	.	TGTGCCAGCTCACCACCCAACGGCGGGATCTCTGGAAACACCATATATTTT	CASSPPNGGISGNTIYF
TRBD1	TRBV6-1	TRBJ2-7	few	TGTGCCAGCAGGCCCGGACAGGAAACACACTACGAGCAGTACTTC	CASRPGQETHYEQYF
.	TRBV6-6	TRBJ2-7	.	TGTGCCAGCAGTTACACGGCTCGACAAAGCTCCTACGAGCAGTACTTC	CASSYTARQSSYEQYF
.	TRBV7-9	TRBJ2-5	.	TGTGCCAGCAGCCCCGGCGACAGTCCTCAAGAGACCCAGTACTTC	CASSPGDSPQETQYF
.	TRBV7-3	TRBJ1-1	.	TGTGCCAGCAGCGTCAACAGGGACACTGAAGCTTTCTTT	CASSVNRDTEAFF
TRBD1	TRBV7-8	TRBJ2-3	.	TGTGCCAGCAGTCGGGGGGGCACCGGGACAGGGGCGTATACGCAGTATTTT	CASSRGGTGTGAYTQYF
.	TRBV19	TRBJ1-5	.	TGTGCCAGTAGTATAGGGTCGGATCAGCCCCAGCATTTT	CASSIGSDQPQHF
TRBD1	TRBV5-1	TRBJ1-4	few	TGCGCCAGCAGCTTAGACAGGGTGGCAACTAATGAAAAACTGTTTTTT	CASSLDRVATNEKLFF
TRBD1	TRBV6-6	TRBJ1-1	.	TGTGCCAGCCAGGGGGCGCGGGGCACTGAAGCTTTCTTT	CASQGARGTEAFF
TRBD1	TRBV29-1	TRBJ2-7	.	TGCAGCGTGTGCCGGGACAGGGACGTCGGCGAGCAGTACTTC	CSVCRDRDVGEQYF
TRBD1	TRBV15	TRBJ1-5	.	TGTGCCACCAGCTTGAGCAGGGGGGACGGCAATCAGCCCCAGCATTTT	CATSLSRGDGNQPQHF
.	TRBV7-2	TRBJ1-5	.	TGTGCCAGCAGCTTAGCGGTGGTTAGCGGCAATCAGCCCCAGCATTTT	CASSLAVVSGNQPQHF
.	TRBV6-5	TRBJ2-7	few	TGTGCCAGCAGAACCCCCGGAGTTTACGAGCAGTACTTC	CASRTPGVYEQYF
TRBD2	TRBV5-1	TRBJ2-5	.	TGCGCCAGCAGCACGGGAGGGCCGGTTGAGACCCAGTACTTC	CASSTGGPVETQYF
TRBD1	TRBV7-9	TRBJ1-2	few	TGTGCCAGCAGCTTAGGATCCGGGACAGGGGGTGGCTACACCTTC	CASSLGSGTGGGYTF
TRBD1	TRBV30	TRBJ1-1	few	TGTGCCTGGAGCGGGGACAGGAGGAACACTGAAGCTTTCTTT	CAWSGDRRNTEAFF